This is a list of T cell receptor beta chains from one sample in a study of shared T cell receptors in the human thymus. TCRdb keeps only in-frame clones here, not all; method: immunoSEQ multiplex PCR. Of some 640,000 clones listed, around 87% were seen once; the top ten hold roughly 0.0087%. These records were also assigned to another study, of human thymus T cells.

Sequencing was done on a sample of thymocytes. The receptors were gathered from a boy in the first two years of life with a congenital heart defect. The CDR3 runs from the conserved cysteine through the conserved F or W. A D gene is named only where the DNA matches it firmly. For some rows the clone size is stated as once, few or many, or as a class when expanded; others skip it.

J	size	D	V	DNA	CDR3
TRBJ2-7	-	-	TRBV6-1	TGTGCCAGCAGTGAGGGGAGAGCCCACTACGAGCAGTACTTC	CASSEGRAHYEQYF
TRBJ2-7	-	-	TRBV6-5	TGTGCCAGCAGGGGCCAAAGCTCCTACGAGCAGTACTTC	CASRGQSSYEQYF
TRBJ2-5	-	-	TRBV5-1	TGCGCCAGCAGCCCTGCCAGCACAGAGGCTCGGGGGGAGACCCAGTACTTC	CASSPASTEARGETQYF
TRBJ2-7	-	TRBD2	TRBV28	TGTGCCAGCAGCCGCCTGGGGACTAGCTCCCGCTACGAGCAGTACTTC	CASSRLGTSSRYEQYF
TRBJ2-7	-	-	TRBV7-9	TGTGCCAGCAGACCCGGGACTTCTCCCTACGAGCAGTACTTC	CASRPGTSPYEQYF
TRBJ1-5	-	TRBD1	TRBV6-5	TGTGCCAGCAGTTACTCAGGACAGGGAGGTCAGCCCCAGCATTTT	CASSYSGQGGQPQHF
TRBJ2-7	-	-	TRBV7-6	TGTGCCAGCAGCCCGGCGGGGAAAGGATTTTACGAGCAGTACTTC	CASSPAGKGFYEQYF
TRBJ2-3	-	TRBD2	TRBV5-1	TGCGCCAGCAGCTTGGGCGGGGGGGCGGAAGATACGCAGTATTTT	CASSLGGGAEDTQYF
TRBJ2-7	-	TRBD2	TRBV28	TGTGCCAGCAGCCCGGGACTAGCGGGAGGAAAGTACTTC	CASSPGLAGGKYF
TRBJ2-7	-	-	TRBV5-5	TGTGCCAGCAGCTTAGGACATACCTCCTACGAGCAGTACTTC	CASSLGHTSYEQYF
TRBJ1-2	-	TRBD1	TRBV14	TGTGCCAGCAGCCATGATCCCCGGACAGGGGGAGACTATGGCTACACCTTC	CASSHDPRTGGDYGYTF
TRBJ1-1	-	-	TRBV5-6	TGTGCCAGCAGCTTGGCCCTTAACACTGAAGCTTTCTTT	CASSLALNTEAFF
TRBJ2-1	-	TRBD2	TRBV7-2	TGTGCCAGCAGCTCCTGGCGGGGGGCACACAATGAGCAGTTCTTC	CASSSWRGAHNEQFF
TRBJ2-7	-	-	TRBV4-3	TGCGCCAGCAGCCAAGACCCGGGACTCCGTTGGGACGAGCAGTACTTC	CASSQDPGLRWDEQYF
TRBJ2-2	-	TRBD2	TRBV6-1	TGTGCCAGCAGTGAAGTTGTGCGGGAGTCTAACGGGGAGCTGTTTTTT	CASSEVVRESNGELFF
TRBJ2-1	-	-	TRBV4-3	TGCGCCAGCAGCCTCAGACCGGGGAGCTCCTACAATGAGCAGTTCTTC	CASSLRPGSSYNEQFF
TRBJ1-2	-	-	TRBV27	TGTGCCAGCAAAACCCCAGGGTGGAATGGCTACACCTTC	CASKTPGWNGYTF
TRBJ2-3	-	-	TRBV5-1	TGCGCCAGCAGCTTGAGGGCTAGCGAGGCCACAGATACGCAGTATTTT	CASSLRASEATDTQYF
TRBJ2-3	-	-	TRBV7-2	TGTGCCAGCAGCTTATCTTGGCCAGATACGCAGTATTTT	CASSLSWPDTQYF
TRBJ2-5	-	-	TRBV29-1	TGCAGCGCCCTTCCGGAGGAACAAGAGACCCAGTACTTC	CSALPEEQETQYF
TRBJ2-2	-	TRBD1	TRBV5-4	TGTGCCAGCACCCCGACAGGGTCCACCGGGGAGCTGTTTTTT	CASTPTGSTGELFF
TRBJ1-4	few	-	TRBV28	TGTGCCAGCAGTTTGGGGGCGCGGACTGAAAAACTGTTTTTT	CASSLGARTEKLFF
TRBJ1-2	-	-	TRBV6-1	TGTGCCAGCAGTGAATCCAAACTGACAGTCTATGGCTACACCTTC	CASSESKLTVYGYTF
TRBJ2-7	-	-	TRBV11-2	TGTGCCAGCAGCCCCTTCTTAGAAGGAGCCTACGAGCAGTACTTC	CASSPFLEGAYEQYF
TRBJ1-2	once	-	TRBV4-3	TGCGCCAGCAGCCAAGGGGACTCCGGCTATGGCTACACCTTC	CASSQGDSGYGYTF
TRBJ2-3	-	-	TRBV5-6	TGTGCCAGCGTCTTCACATTACAGGCGCCTCCTAGCACAGATACGCAGTATTTT	CASVFTLQAPPSTDTQYF
TRBJ2-7	-	-	TRBV18	TGTGCCAGCTCACCATACGAGAGGGCCTACGAGCAGTACTTC	CASSPYERAYEQYF
TRBJ1-1	-	-	TRBV9	TGTGCCAGCAGCGTAGAGGGAGGGATCCCCACTGAAGCTTTCTTT	CASSVEGGIPTEAFF
TRBJ1-1	-	TRBD1	TRBV27	TGTGCCAGCAGCTTAAACAGGGGAAGCACTGAAGCTTTCTTT	CASSLNRGSTEAFF
TRBJ1-2	-	TRBD1	TRBV29-1	TGCAGCGTTGAAGATCAGGGGGTAGTGGGTACCGGTGGCTACACCTTC	CSVEDQGVVGTGGYTF
TRBJ1-1	-	-	TRBV19	TGTGCCACCACGAGCAGGGATGAAGCTTTCTTT	CATTSRDEAFF
TRBJ2-3	-	-	TRBV14	TGTGCCAGCAGCCCCCCGCTAGCCGGTACGCAGTATTTT	CASSPPLAGTQYF
TRBJ2-1	once	-	TRBV15	TGTGCCACCAGCGTGGACAGGGAGGGGGATGAGCAGTTCTTC	CATSVDREGDEQFF
TRBJ2-4	-	TRBD1	TRBV18	TGTGCCAGCTCACCGGGACAGGAAGCGCCGGTGAGAAACATTCAGTACTTC	CASSPGQEAPVRNIQYF
TRBJ1-2	-	TRBD1	TRBV4-2	TGTGCCAGCACCCAAACGGGACAGTATAACTATGGCTACACCTTC	CASTQTGQYNYGYTF
TRBJ2-1	-	TRBD2	TRBV12-5	TGTGCTAGTGGTTTAGGCGGGAGGGCCGGAAATGAGCAGTTCTTC	CASGLGGRAGNEQFF
TRBJ1-5	-	-	TRBV19	TGTGCCAGTAGCGAAGCAGGGGTTTACAATCAGCCCCAGCATTTT	CASSEAGVYNQPQHF
TRBJ2-7	once	-	TRBV14	TGTGCCAGCAGCCAACGGGGGATACACTACGAGCAGTACTTC	CASSQRGIHYEQYF
TRBJ2-5	-	-	TRBV14	TGTGCCAGCAGCCAAGAGGAAGGGGTTACCCAAGAGACCCAGTACTTC	CASSQEEGVTQETQYF
TRBJ2-1	-	TRBD1	TRBV6-4	TGTGCCAGCAGTGACTCCGGGACAGGGAGAGAGTTCTTC	CASSDSGTGREFF
TRBJ1-2	-	-	TRBV28	TGTGCCAGCAGTTTAGGTCTTTCGGGAGACATAGGGAACTATGGCTACACCTTC	CASSLGLSGDIGNYGYTF
TRBJ2-7	few	TRBD2	TRBV10-2	TGCGCCAGCAGCGGGAGGACGATATCGTGGGTTTCAACCTACGAGCAGTACTTC	CASSGRTISWVSTYEQYF